This TCR beta chain was identified in a study of CD8+ T cells in alopecia areata. The CDR3 runs 13 residues. CDR1 is SQVTM, CDR2 ANQGSEA, per germline. V was clipped by 4 bases and J by 0 bases, with 9 bases between them. Sequencing templates came from extracted RNA that was reverse transcribed into cDNA. TCRdb keeps only in-frame clones here, not all; method: immunoSEQ multiplex PCR. This sample has more than 85,000 clones; about 45% occur once, and the top ten carry approximately 0.79%. This clone has only a few counts. This sample includes further DNA sequences coding for the same CDR3. The gene calls are TRBV29-1 and TRBJ1-1; D ambiguous. The clonotype was recovered from a human donor with alopecia areata. The sample taken for sequencing was CD4+ T cells sorted from blood. DNA of the CDR3: TGCAGCGTTGTCTCACAGATGAACACTGAAGCTTTCTTT. Translating gives CSVVSQMNTEAFF. The full variable domain, completed using reference TRBV29-1 and TRBJ1-1, is SAVISQKPSRDICQRGTSLTIQCQVDSQVTMMFWYRQQPGQSLTLIATANQGSEATYESGFVIDKFPISRPNLTFSTLTVSNMSPEDSSIYLCSVVSQMNTEAFFGQGTRLTVV.